The next 20 T cell receptor beta chains were all read from a single sample in a study of a mutant IDH1 vaccine in newly diagnosed glioma. For these receptors, no antigen is known. Clones were sequenced by immunoSEQ multiplex PCR, and TCRdb holds only the in-frame ones, with some missing. The table includes some 130,000 clones, about 82% detected once. Time point reported: week 11, during vaccination. The investigators gave 300 ug of mutant IDH1 20-mer peptide in each vaccine dose, together with topical imiquimod. The specimen was PBMCs, collected from a glioma patient whose treatment included an IDH1 peptide vaccine. These receptors were taken from a man between 35 and 55 years old with glioma.

This clone was observed once. The chain employs TRBV7-2 and TRBJ1-3; 7 bases agree with TRBD1. V was clipped by 3 bases and J by 0 bases; unmatched bases: 5. CDR1 and CDR2 (germline): SGHTA, FQGNSA. The CDR3 spans 16 residues. The CDR3 DNA follows: TGTGCCAGCAGCTTGGAGGGGGCTCTCTCTGGAAACACCATATATTTT. It is translated as CASSLEGALSGNTIYF.

This clone was seen more than once but under ten times. The chain couples TRBV7-2 to TRBJ1-5; tentatively, D is TRBD1 (6 bases). Germline V gene data show CDR1 as SGHTA and CDR2 as FQGNSA. The V end was cut by 5 bases, the J end by 1 base, with 9 bases between. This CDR3 has 14 residues. The CDR3 DNA is TGTGCCAGCAGCCCTCAGGGGAGCAATCAGCCCCAGCATTTT. It codes for CASSPQGSNQPQHF.

The rearrangement joins TRBV2 to TRBJ2-7, with a weak D call TRBD1 (5 bases). This CDR3 contains 15 residues. Germline V gene sequence: CDR1 SNHLY, CDR2 FYNNEI. Trimming removed 6 bases from V and 1 base from J, with 16 bases in between. The CDR3: CASRDLVTGSYEQYF. In DNA form, the CDR3 reads TGTGCCAGCAGAGACCTGGTCACAGGATCCTACGAGCAGTACTTC.

The rearrangement joins TRBV6-6 to TRBJ2-2; D is unresolved. The germline CDR1 and CDR2 sequences are MNHNY and SVGAGI (reference sequence). Trimming shortened V by 0 bases and J by 8 bases, and 7 bases separated the two germline ends. This CDR3 region has 13 residues. The CDR3 nucleotides read TGTGCCAGCAGTTACTCTCAACTAGGGGAGCTGTTTTTT. Encoded protein: CASSYSQLGELFF.

The chain has TRBV5-6 and TRBJ2-7; D is undetermined. The germline V gene encodes CDR1 SGHDT and CDR2 YYEEEE. V lost 1 base and J 5 bases, leaving 10 bases between the germline ends. The CDR3 sequence is 13 residues long. The CDR3: CASSLYSGDEQYF. The CDR3 coding sequence is TGTGCCAGCAGCTTGTACTCGGGTGACGAGCAGTACTTC.

A single count supports this clone. The sample has other DNA sequences that encode this CDR3 too. The V call is TRBV7-2, the J call TRBJ2-7, with a weak D call TRBD2 (5 bases). This CDR3 has 14 residues. Germline CDR1 reads SGHTA; CDR2 reads FQGNSA. Trimming took off 1 base at V and 4 bases at J, with 11 bases between the two ends. In nucleotides, the CDR3 is TGTGCCAGCAGCTTAGTCGATGGAGGATACGAGCAGTACTTC. This sequence encodes CASSLVDGGYEQYF. Full variable domain (outside the CDR3, taken from reference TRBV7-2 and TRBJ2-7): GAGVSQSPSNKVTEKGKDVELRCDPISGHTALYWYRQSLGQGLEFLIYFQGNSAPDKSGLPSDRFSAERTGGSVSTLTIQRTQQEDSAVYLCASSLVDGGYEQYFGPGTRLTVT.

The V gene is TRBV19, the J gene TRBJ1-1, with D perhaps matching TRBD1 (5 bases). The V gene's germline CDR1 is LNHDA and CDR2 SQIVND (reference sequence). The CDR3 is made up of 14 amino acids. Deletions cut 10 bases from V and 0 bases from J, with 15 bases between. The chain's CDR3 is CAIRATGVNTEAFF. DNA of the CDR3: TGTGCCATTCGTGCTACGGGGGTGAACACTGAAGCTTTCTTT. The complete variable domain, with remaining parts taken from reference TRBV19 and TRBJ1-1, reads DGGITQSPKYLFRKEGQNVTLSCEQNLNHDAMYWYRQDPGQGLRLIYYSQIVNDFQKGDIAEGYSVSREKKESFPLTVTSAQKNPTAFYLCAIRATGVNTEAFFGQGTRLTVV.

In its sample, this clone was seen a few times. This chain links TRBV4-2 with TRBJ1-1; 7 bases map to TRBD1. In germline, CDR1 is LGHNA, CDR2 YNFKEQ. The CDR3 runs to 14 residues. The V gene end was trimmed by 5 bases and the J gene end by 1 base; junction bases not matched to a gene: 4. CDR3 protein: CASSVWTGNTEAFF. DNA for the CDR3: TGTGCCAGCAGCGTCTGGACAGGGAACACTGAAGCTTTCTTT.

This clone was observed once. The chain couples TRBV11-2 to TRBJ1-2; 9 bases line up with TRBD1. Per germline, CDR1 SGHAT and CDR2 FQNNGV. With V trimmed by 5 bases and J by 0 bases, 7 bases remained unmatched. The CDR3 consists of 16 residues. CDR3 coding DNA: TGTGCCAGCAGCGTAATAAGGACAGGGGCTAACTATGGCTACACCTTC. This sequence encodes CASSVIRTGANYGYTF.

The chain couples TRBV18 to TRBJ2-1, with TRBD1 identical over 9 bases. Unmatched junction bases numbered 14, after V lost 3 bases and J lost 5 bases. This CDR3 is 18 amino acids long. In germline, CDR1 is KGHSH, CDR2 LQKENI. This CDR3 reads CASSPRTTGQGNNNEQFF. The CDR3 nucleotides read TGTGCCAGCTCACCGCGGACTACGGGACAGGGAAATAACAATGAGCAGTTCTTC.

The V call is TRBV5-4, the J call TRBJ2-3; the match to TRBD2 covers 8 bases. The J segment lost 1 base and the V segment lost 4 bases, leaving 8 bases of the junction unmatched. The CDR3 runs 16 residues. Germline CDR1 and CDR2: SGHNT and YYREEE (reference sequence). This CDR3 is CASSSRLSGGTDTQYF. The CDR3 region has the DNA TGTGCCAGCAGCAGCCGTCTTAGCGGGGGCACAGATACGCAGTATTTT. The variable domain in full, completed from reference TRBV5-4 and TRBJ2-3, reads ETGVTQSPTHLIKTRGQQVTLRCSSQSGHNTVSWYQQALGQGPQFIFQYYREEENGRGNFPPRFSGLQFPNYSSELNVNALELDDSALYLCASSSRLSGGTDTQYFGPGTRLTVL.

The chain has TRBV6-5 and TRBJ2-7; TRBD1 agrees at 7 bases. Germline CDR1 and CDR2: MNHEY and SVGAGI. V was clipped by 0 bases and J by 2 bases; unmatched bases: 7. CDR3 length: 16 residues. CDR3 sequence reads: CASSYSRGSYPYEQYF. The CDR3 DNA sequence: TGTGCCAGCAGTTACTCCAGGGGGAGTTATCCCTACGAGCAGTACTTC.

This clone was counted between two and nine times. The chain employs TRBV19 and TRBJ1-5; weak D call: TRBD1 (6 bases). Trimming took off 2 bases at V and 4 bases at J, with 12 bases between the two ends. In germline, CDR1 is LNHDA, CDR2 SQIVND (reference sequence). The CDR3 runs to 15 residues. CDR3: CASSILTGPNQPQHF. The CDR3 DNA follows: TGTGCCAGTAGTATACTGACAGGACCTAATCAGCCCCAGCATTTT.

The chain couples TRBV7-2 to TRBJ1-1; no clear D. Germline values: CDR1 SGHTA, CDR2 FQGNSA. The CDR3 consists of 13 residues. V dropped 4 bases and J dropped 0 bases, with 6 bases sitting between them. The CDR3: CASSSELNTEAFF. Here the CDR3 DNA reads TGTGCCAGCAGCTCGGAGTTGAACACTGAAGCTTTCTTT.

The V gene is TRBV10-3, the J gene TRBJ1-3, with D uncertain. The CDR3 loop spans 11 amino acids. The V end was cut by 0 bases, the J end by 8 bases, with 2 bases between. Germline V gene data show CDR1 as ENHRY and CDR2 as SYGVKD. The CDR3 bases are TGTGCCATCAGTGAGTCGGACACCATATATTTT. Amino acid sequence: CAISESDTIYF.

CDR3 loop: CASSLRLNQPQHF. The CDR3, as DNA: TGTGCCAGCAGCTTGAGGTTGAATCAGCCCCAGCATTTT. The J gene is TRBJ1-5, the V gene TRBV5-6; D is uncertain. Germline-derived CDR1 and CDR2 are SGHDT and YYEEEE. V lost 1 base, J lost 4 bases, and 6 bases lay in between. The CDR3 spans 13 residues.

V gene TRBV6-6 combines with J gene TRBJ1-2, with TRBD1 matching over 11 bases. The CDR3 contains 15 residues. In germline, CDR1 is MNHNY, CDR2 SVGAGI (reference sequence). J gave up 3 bases and V 2 bases, and 2 bases lay outside the gene matches. In DNA form, the CDR3 reads TGTGCCAGCAGTTACAAGGGACAGGGGGACTATGGCTACACCTTC. Translated, it gives CASSYKGQGDYGYTF.

The chain recombines TRBV27 with TRBJ2-5; either TRBD1 or TRBD2 may fit D (6 bases each). Germline V lookup: CDR1 MNHEY, CDR2 SMNVEV (reference sequence). V lost 1 base and J 4 bases, leaving 13 bases between the germline ends. This CDR3 is 15 amino acids long. The CDR3 spells CASSLFGGLGETQYF. The CDR3 nucleotides read TGTGCCAGCAGTTTATTTGGGGGGCTCGGAGAGACCCAGTACTTC.

The chain joins TRBV6-5 to TRBJ2-5; 9 bases line up with TRBD2. Germline assignment: CDR1 MNHEY and CDR2 SVGAGI. The J segment lost 7 bases and the V segment lost 2 bases, leaving 8 bases of the junction unmatched. This CDR3 is built from 15 residues. The CDR3: CASSYGLAGVGTQYF. CDR3 in DNA: TGTGCCAGCAGTTACGGCTTAGCGGGAGTTGGGACCCAGTACTTC.

The V gene is TRBV4-3, the J gene TRBJ1-4, with D possibly TRBD1 on 5 matching bases. The CDR3 covers 16 residues. The germline CDR1 and CDR2 sequences are LGHNA and YSLEER. V was pared by 1 base and J by 2 bases, with 11 bases between. CDR3 loop: CASSQGGRTTNEKLFF. DNA for the CDR3: TGCGCCAGCAGCCAAGGGGGGAGAACTACTAATGAAAAACTGTTTTTT.